Sequencing of this T cell receptor beta chain was carried out in a study of blood T cells in healthy people across ages. Trimming removed 0 bases at V and 7 bases at J, with 12 bases between. The CDR3 has 14 amino acids. Primers used in a second PCR of about 6 to 12 cycles were a sample-barcoded 5' primer and a J-beta primer mix. TCRdb used MiXCR to reprocess the 5' RACE reads, holding one entry per CDR3 protein. Of 580,000 or so distinct CDR3 sequences listed, roughly 43% are singletons. Sequenced sample: blood. The clonotype comes from a man at least 80 years old in good health. The chain uses TRBV12-3 or TRBV12-4 and TRBJ1-2; D possibly corresponds to TRBD1 (6 bases). The DNA of the CDR3 is TGTGCCAGCAGTTTAGCCGCCAGGGGAGGTGGCTACACCTTC. Its protein is CASSLAARGGGYTF.